In this sample, the clone carrying this T cell receptor beta chain turned up a few times. With 8 bases clipped from V and 2 bases from J, the junction kept 4 bases outside the gene matches. From germline, CDR1 is KGHDR and CDR2 SFDVKD. The CDR3 length is 13 residues. The data originate from a study of Graves' ophthalmopathy and Graves' hyperthyroidism. About the research overall: At initial diagnosis, peripheral blood was obtained, and this preceded any treatment.

Beta-chain TCR CDR3 regions were amplified from RNA transcripts. Amplification began with first-round RT-PCR using HTBI primers, then second-round multiplex PCR was performed. Each CDR3 protein is one row after TCRdb ran MiXCR on the multiplex PCR reads. The table has 680,000 or so distinct CDR3 sequences, about 20% seen once. Included hyperthyroidism patients were aged 18 to 65 and newly diagnosed (under 2 months' duration). Patients were left out if they had other autoimmune diseases, uncontrolled infections, pregnancy or lactation. Material for sequencing was peripheral blood. The chain couples TRBV24-1 to TRBJ2-5, with TRBD2 matching 7 bases. The receptor was derived from a woman aged 18-29 years with stable Graves' hyperthyroidism. Some clones in this sample may be carry-over from other donors' samples. The CDR3 DNA reads TGTGCCACCAAAAAGCGGGGACAAGAGACCCAGTACTTC. Protein sequence: CATKKRGQETQYF.